This is a list of T cell receptor beta chains from one sample in a study of early T cells in non-severe SARS-CoV-2 infection. TCRdb redid the calling of the 5' RACE reads with MiXCR, one entry per CDR3 protein. The top ten hold 4.8% of the sample, which has about 77,000 distinct CDR3 sequences, 9% to 10% seen once. The sample taken for sequencing was whole blood. Receptors originate from an adult who was a healthcare worker with PCR-confirmed SARS-CoV-2 infection or an uninfected control (not recorded which). The CDR3 runs from the conserved cysteine through the conserved F or W. The order of the fields is D gene, J gene, CDR3 length, clone size, V gene, CDR3 DNA, CDR3 protein. The D gene is left open where the match is weak. Some rows have no size entry. The others give once, few or many, or a class for an expanded clone.

d_call: TRBD1
j_call: TRBJ2-7
cdr3_length: 16
clone_size: many
v_call: TRBV3-1
cdr3_nt: TGTGCCAGCAGCTCCCCTTCGAGGACAGGGGCCTACGAGCAGTACTTC
cdr3_aa: CASSSPSRTGAYEQYF

d_call: TRBD2
j_call: TRBJ2-7
cdr3_length: 16
clone_size: NA
v_call: TRBV7-9
cdr3_nt: TGTGCCAGCAGCTTATCCGGGACTAGCGGGAGCTACGAGCAGTACTTC
cdr3_aa: CASSLSGTSGSYEQYF

d_call: TRBD1
j_call: TRBJ2-1
cdr3_length: 14
clone_size: NA
v_call: TRBV29-1
cdr3_nt: TGCAGCGTTTACCGGGACAGGGGTTCCAGGGAGCAGTTCTTC
cdr3_aa: CSVYRDRGSREQFF

d_call: NA
j_call: TRBJ1-3
cdr3_length: 14
clone_size: NA
v_call: TRBV11-2
cdr3_nt: TGTGCCAGCAGCCAGATCAGCTCTGGAAACACCATATATTTT
cdr3_aa: CASSQISSGNTIYF

d_call: TRBD2
j_call: TRBJ2-1
cdr3_length: 16
clone_size: many
v_call: TRBV24-1
cdr3_nt: TGTGCCACCAGTGGTCTTATAGCGGGGATAGGTAATGAGCAGTTCTTC
cdr3_aa: CATSGLIAGIGNEQFF

d_call: NA
j_call: TRBJ2-2
cdr3_length: 16
clone_size: NA
v_call: TRBV7-9
cdr3_nt: TGTGCCAGCAGCAACTTCCCGGGACGCAGCACCGGGGAGCTGTTTTTT
cdr3_aa: CASSNFPGRSTGELFF

d_call: NA
j_call: TRBJ1-3
cdr3_length: 11
clone_size: NA
v_call: TRBV9
cdr3_nt: TGTGCCAGCAGCGTGGGGCACACCATATATTTT
cdr3_aa: CASSVGHTIYF

d_call: NA
j_call: TRBJ1-2
cdr3_length: 12
clone_size: many
v_call: TRBV6-5
cdr3_nt: TGTGCCAGCAGCCCCACAGGCTATGGCTACACCTTC
cdr3_aa: CASSPTGYGYTF

d_call: NA
j_call: TRBJ1-5
cdr3_length: 13
clone_size: many
v_call: TRBV12-3/TRBV12-4
cdr3_nt: TGTGCCAGCAGTTTAACGGGCAATCAGCCCCAGCATTTT
cdr3_aa: CASSLTGNQPQHF

d_call: NA
j_call: TRBJ1-4
cdr3_length: 15
clone_size: NA
v_call: TRBV9
cdr3_nt: TGTGCCAGCAGCGGATCAGGGGTCTCTAATGAAAAACTGTTTTTT
cdr3_aa: CASSGSGVSNEKLFF

d_call: TRBD1
j_call: TRBJ1-2
cdr3_length: 17
clone_size: many
v_call: TRBV30
cdr3_nt: TGTGCCTGGAGTGGGGTTTCGGGACAGGCAAATCGCTATGGCTACACCTTC
cdr3_aa: CAWSGVSGQANRYGYTF

d_call: TRBD2
j_call: TRBJ2-1
cdr3_length: 15
clone_size: many
v_call: TRBV7-2
cdr3_nt: TGTGCCAGCAGCGCCCATAGCGGGAATAAGGATGAGCAGTTCTTC
cdr3_aa: CASSAHSGNKDEQFF

d_call: NA
j_call: TRBJ2-3
cdr3_length: 15
clone_size: few
v_call: TRBV7-3
cdr3_nt: TGTGCCAGCAGCTTAAGTGGGCGAAGGGCAGATACGCAGTATTTT
cdr3_aa: CASSLSGRRADTQYF

d_call: TRBD1
j_call: TRBJ1-1
cdr3_length: 16
clone_size: many
v_call: TRBV7-9
cdr3_nt: TGTGCCAGCAGCCCACGGACAGGGGCTATGAACACTGAAGCTTTCTTT
cdr3_aa: CASSPRTGAMNTEAFF

d_call: NA
j_call: TRBJ2-1
cdr3_length: 13
clone_size: NA
v_call: TRBV2
cdr3_nt: TGTGCCAGCACCACTTACTCCTACAATGAGCAGTTCTTC
cdr3_aa: CASTTYSYNEQFF

d_call: NA
j_call: TRBJ2-7
cdr3_length: 13
clone_size: many
v_call: TRBV2
cdr3_nt: TGTGCCAGCAGTGAAAACCTAGCGCAAGAGCAGTACTTC
cdr3_aa: CASSENLAQEQYF

d_call: NA
j_call: TRBJ1-1
cdr3_length: 16
clone_size: many
v_call: TRBV7-9
cdr3_nt: TGTGCCAGCAGCTTAGCGCTAGCCAGGGGGAACACTGAAGCTTTCTTT
cdr3_aa: CASSLALARGNTEAFF

d_call: TRBD2
j_call: TRBJ2-7
cdr3_length: 16
clone_size: many
v_call: TRBV20-1
cdr3_nt: TGCAGTGCTATATACTACCAAGGACTAGCGAATTACGAGCAGTACTTC
cdr3_aa: CSAIYYQGLANYEQYF

d_call: NA
j_call: TRBJ1-2
cdr3_length: 15
clone_size: NA
v_call: TRBV28
cdr3_nt: TGTGCCAGCAGTTCCCGCGGCGGGGACTTTAAGGGCTACACCTTC
cdr3_aa: CASSSRGGDFKGYTF

d_call: TRBD2
j_call: TRBJ2-3
cdr3_length: 18
clone_size: few
v_call: TRBV27
cdr3_nt: TGTGCCAGCAGTTTACTAGGACTAGCGGGAATCGGGACAGATACGCAGTATTTT
cdr3_aa: CASSLLGLAGIGTDTQYF

d_call: TRBD2
j_call: TRBJ2-5
cdr3_length: 18
clone_size: many
v_call: TRBV12-3/TRBV12-4
cdr3_nt: TGTGCCAGCAGTCCGGGACTAGCGGGAGTGAATCGGGAAGAGACCCAGTACTTC
cdr3_aa: CASSPGLAGVNREETQYF

d_call: TRBD2
j_call: TRBJ2-2
cdr3_length: 17
clone_size: many
v_call: TRBV3-1
cdr3_nt: TGTGCCAGCAGCCAGATGACCGGGACTATCCACACCGGGGAGCTGTTTTTT
cdr3_aa: CASSQMTGTIHTGELFF

d_call: NA
j_call: TRBJ2-5
cdr3_length: 13
clone_size: many
v_call: TRBV4-1
cdr3_nt: TGCGCCAGCAGCCTCCGCCCGGAGGAGACCCAGTACTTC
cdr3_aa: CASSLRPEETQYF

d_call: NA
j_call: TRBJ1-5
cdr3_length: 12
clone_size: NA
v_call: TRBV28
cdr3_nt: TGTGCCAGCAAGGAAGGCAGCCAGCCCCAGCATTTT
cdr3_aa: CASKEGSQPQHF

d_call: NA
j_call: TRBJ1-5
cdr3_length: 14
clone_size: many
v_call: TRBV10-3
cdr3_nt: TGTGCCATCAGGGCCAGCAATAGCAATCAGCCCCAGCATTTT
cdr3_aa: CAIRASNSNQPQHF

d_call: NA
j_call: TRBJ2-1
cdr3_length: 11
clone_size: many
v_call: TRBV5-1
cdr3_nt: TGCGCCAGCAGCTTCGCCAATGAGCAGTTCTTC
cdr3_aa: CASSFANEQFF

d_call: TRBD1
j_call: TRBJ2-5
cdr3_length: 15
clone_size: many
v_call: TRBV5-1
cdr3_nt: TGCGCCAGCAGCGAGGGGGCAGGATCCGCGGAGACCCAGTACTTC
cdr3_aa: CASSEGAGSAETQYF

d_call: TRBD2
j_call: TRBJ2-1
cdr3_length: 15
clone_size: many
v_call: TRBV11-2
cdr3_nt: TGTGCCAGCAGCTTCTTGGCTAGCGGGAACAATGAGCAGTTCTTC
cdr3_aa: CASSFLASGNNEQFF

d_call: NA
j_call: TRBJ2-3
cdr3_length: 13
clone_size: NA
v_call: TRBV14
cdr3_nt: TGTGCCAGCAGCCGGGACGAGGGAGCGGGGCAGTATTTT
cdr3_aa: CASSRDEGAGQYF

d_call: NA
j_call: TRBJ2-1
cdr3_length: 15
clone_size: many
v_call: TRBV20-1
cdr3_nt: TGCAGTGCTAGCCCTGTAGTGAGGGCTAACAATGAGCAGTTCTTC
cdr3_aa: CSASPVVRANNEQFF

d_call: NA
j_call: TRBJ2-6
cdr3_length: 14
clone_size: NA
v_call: TRBV12-3/TRBV12-4
cdr3_nt: TGTGCCAGCAGGGAGGGAGCAGGGGCCAACGTCCTGACTTTC
cdr3_aa: CASREGAGANVLTF

d_call: TRBD1
j_call: TRBJ2-5
cdr3_length: 14
clone_size: NA
v_call: TRBV7-6
cdr3_nt: TGTGCCAGCAGCTTTGGGACAGTCCAAGAGACCCAGTACTTC
cdr3_aa: CASSFGTVQETQYF

d_call: NA
j_call: TRBJ1-3
cdr3_length: 14
clone_size: many
v_call: TRBV18
cdr3_nt: TGTGCCAGCTCAACAAGTCGATCCGGAAACACCATATATTTT
cdr3_aa: CASSTSRSGNTIYF

d_call: TRBD1
j_call: TRBJ1-2
cdr3_length: 16
clone_size: NA
v_call: TRBV9
cdr3_nt: TGTGCCAGCAGCTTGACAGGGACCGAAATTTCCTATGGCTACACCTTC
cdr3_aa: CASSLTGTEISYGYTF

d_call: TRBD2
j_call: TRBJ2-5
cdr3_length: 15
clone_size: many
v_call: TRBV25-1
cdr3_nt: TGTGCCAGCAGTGAATGGACTAGCCTACAAGAGACCCAGTACTTC
cdr3_aa: CASSEWTSLQETQYF

d_call: NA
j_call: TRBJ2-5
cdr3_length: 13
clone_size: NA
v_call: TRBV5-6
cdr3_nt: TGTGCCAGCAGCTTGAGTTTCAGCCCAGGTGGTTACTTC
cdr3_aa: CASSLSFSPGGYF

d_call: TRBD2
j_call: TRBJ2-7
cdr3_length: 17
clone_size: many
v_call: TRBV10-3
cdr3_nt: TGTGCCATCAGTGAATTTTCAAGCGGGAGGGCCGGCTACGAGCAGTACTTC
cdr3_aa: CAISEFSSGRAGYEQYF

d_call: TRBD2
j_call: TRBJ2-2
cdr3_length: 15
clone_size: few
v_call: TRBV20-1
cdr3_nt: TGCAGTGCTTCCGGGACTAGCGAAAACACCGGGGAGCTGTTTTTT
cdr3_aa: CSASGTSENTGELFF

d_call: NA
j_call: TRBJ1-5
cdr3_length: 14
clone_size: NA
v_call: TRBV20-1
cdr3_nt: TGCAGTGCCCTGGATAGGAGGAACAATCAGCCCCAGCATTTT
cdr3_aa: CSALDRRNNQPQHF

d_call: NA
j_call: TRBJ2-7
cdr3_length: 14
clone_size: NA
v_call: TRBV18
cdr3_nt: TGTGCCAGCTCCCCTACAAGGAGTTCCTACGAGCAGTACTTC
cdr3_aa: CASSPTRSSYEQYF

d_call: TRBD2
j_call: TRBJ2-7
cdr3_length: 17
clone_size: many
v_call: TRBV28
cdr3_nt: TGTGCCAGCATGACACTAGCGGGAGGCGCACCCTACTACGAGCAGTACTTC
cdr3_aa: CASMTLAGGAPYYEQYF

d_call: NA
j_call: TRBJ2-3
cdr3_length: 16
clone_size: many
v_call: TRBV28
cdr3_nt: TGTGCCAGCAGTACACAAGGAAGGAAACGCACAGATACGCAGTATTTT
cdr3_aa: CASSTQGRKRTDTQYF